The entry below gives a single TCR beta chain sequence along with its context. Antigen unknown. cDNA came from approximately 0.5 to 1 ug RNA primed by random hexamers. The amplification used immunoSEQ multiplex PCR on TCR beta CDR3; it spanned 54 Vbeta and 13 Jbeta. TCRdb redid the calling of the immunoSEQ multiplex PCR reads with MiXCR, one entry per CDR3 protein. The profile covers about 140,000 distinct CDR3 sequences, with 85% to 95% appearing a single time and more than 0.15% taken by the ten largest. The T cells that were sequenced for TCR beta were CD8+ and CD4+ cells from blood. TEMRA cells were FACS-enriched, with CD8+ and CD4+ T cells isolated negatively. These data originate in a study of CD8 T cells in Susac syndrome. Germline values: CDR1 MDHEN, CDR2 SYDVKM. The CDR3 totals 13 residues. V was cut by 2 bases and J by 8 bases, with 10 bases left in between. General observations from the study: Only a relatively small number of individuals were included in the TCR sequencing and HLA analysis.

The clonotype was recovered from a human donor with Susac syndrome. The sequenced material came from CD8+ T cells from PBMCs. V gene TRBV28 combines with J gene TRBJ1-5; D is ambiguous. The CDR3 bases are TGTGCCAGCAGTTTAGTTGTAGTGGAGCCCCAGCATTTT. It encodes CASSLVVVEPQHF.